A selection of T cell receptor beta chains follows, all from one sample in a study of blood T cells in healthy people across ages. TCRdb ran MiXCR on the 5' RACE reads and lists one entry per CDR3 protein. Of roughly 500,000 distinct CDR3 sequences detected, roughly a quarter appear once; the ten largest clones hold roughly 18%. The sequenced sample consisted of blood. Source of these receptors: a woman in her sixties or seventies in good health. CDR3s include the opening cysteine and the closing phenylalanine or tryptophan. Each record gives: D gene, CDR3 length, clone size, J gene, V gene, CDR3 protein, CDR3 DNA. D genes are given only for firm matches. Rows may omit the clone size; those that give it use once, few, many or a size class.

>.|13|many|TRBJ2-5|TRBV5-1
CASSLLSGETQYF
TGCGCCAGCAGCCTCCTTTCGGGGGAGACCCAGTACTTC
>TRBD2|16|few|TRBJ2-3|TRBV4-2
CASSQEGLAGTDTQYF
TGTGCCAGCAGCCAAGAAGGACTAGCGGGGACAGATACGCAGTATTTT
>.|15|.|TRBJ2-5|TRBV24-1
CATSDPTSTQETQYF
TGTGCCACCAGTGACCCGACAAGTACTCAAGAGACCCAGTACTTC
>.|15|.|TRBJ1-1|TRBV12-3/TRBV12-4
CASSSRDAMNTEASF
TGTGCCAGCAGTTCCCGGGATGCCATGAACACTGAAGCTTCCTTT
>.|15|.|TRBJ2-5|TRBV6-5
CASSPLSGVQETQYF
TGTGCCAGCAGTCCGCTTAGCGGTGTACAAGAGACCCAGTACTTC
>.|13|few|TRBJ1-6|TRBV18
CASSPDTGSPLHF
TGTGCCAGCTCACCAGATACGGGCTCACCCCTCCACTTT
>.|16|.|TRBJ1-2|TRBV7-2
CASTFGTRAPNYGYTF
TGTGCCAGCACGTTTGGGACCCGGGCTCCCAACTATGGCTACACCTTC
>.|15|.|TRBJ2-7|TRBV12-5
CASGLRAGVAHEQYF
TGTGCTAGTGGTTTGCGTGCAGGGGTGGCCCACGAGCAGTACTTC
>TRBD2|14|few|TRBJ2-3|TRBV9
CASSGTSVADTQYF
TGTGCCAGCAGCGGGACTAGCGTCGCAGATACGCAGTATTTT
>.|19|.|TRBJ2-3|TRBV6-1
CASSEIFLSDRLRGDTQYF
TGTGCCAGCAGTGAAATATTTCTCTCCGACCGATTACGAGGAGATACGCAGTATTTT
>.|14|.|TRBJ2-5|TRBV20-1
CSARAPWRQEIQYF
TGCAGTGCTAGGGCGCCCTGGCGGCAAGAGATCCAGTACTTC
>.|12|few|TRBJ1-2|TRBV3-1
CASSTTGSGYTF
TGTGCCAGCAGTACAACAGGATCCGGCTACACCTTC
>.|13|.|TRBJ1-6|TRBV20-1
CSARTAGNSPLHF
TGCAGTGCTAGAACAGCAGGAAATTCACCCCTCCACTTT
>TRBD1|14|.|TRBJ2-1|TRBV20-1
CSASRGQTWNEQFF
TGCAGTGCTAGCAGGGGGCAAACATGGAATGAGCAGTTCTTC
>.|14|few|TRBJ1-5|TRBV20-1
CSARQGWDNQPQHF
TGCAGTGCTAGACAGGGGTGGGACAATCAGCCCCAGCATTTT
>.|12|.|TRBJ2-7|TRBV20-1
CSANNRDYEQYF
TGCAGTGCTAATAACAGGGATTACGAGCAGTACTTC
>.|13|many|TRBJ2-3|TRBV4-3
CASSQGVTDTQYF
TGCGCCAGCAGCCAAGGGGTCACAGATACGCAGTATTTT
>.|16|.|TRBJ2-2|TRBV20-1
CSARVVSAGNTGELFF
TGCAGTGCTAGAGTCGTTAGCGCGGGGAACACCGGGGAGCTGTTTTTT
>TRBD1|14|.|TRBJ2-1|TRBV4-2
CASSQDNRGYEQFF
TGTGCCAGCAGCCAAGATAACAGGGGATATGAGCAGTTCTTC
>TRBD1|13|.|TRBJ2-1|TRBV29-1
CSVGQAVNSEQFF
TGCAGCGTCGGACAGGCCGTAAACAGTGAGCAGTTCTTC
>.|15|.|TRBJ2-3|TRBV4-2
CASGSGGAVADTQYF
TGTGCCTCAGGGAGTGGGGGGGCCGTGGCAGATACGCAGTATTTT
>.|14|.|TRBJ2-5|TRBV27
CASSFKSGQEAQYF
TGTGCCAGCAGTTTCAAATCGGGCCAAGAGGCCCAGTACTTC
>.|12|.|TRBJ2-3|TRBV20-1
CSASGSTDTQYF
TGCAGTGCTAGCGGGAGCACAGATACGCAGTATTTT
>.|14|few|TRBJ2-3|TRBV20-1
CSARGGASSDTQYF
TGCAGTGCTAGAGGGGGGGCCTCATCAGATACGCAGTATTTT
>.|12|.|TRBJ2-1|TRBV6-1
CTSSWSGNEQFF
TGTACCAGCAGCTGGAGCGGGAATGAGCAGTTCTTC
>.|12|.|TRBJ2-7|TRBV20-1
CSARGGVYEQYF
TGCAGTGCTAGAGGGGGGGTCTACGAGCAGTACTTC
>.|14|few|TRBJ2-5|TRBV27
CASRVGRRVETQYF
TGTGCCAGCCGGGTGGGGCGTCGGGTGGAGACCCAGTACTTC
>.|23|.|TRBJ2-1|TRBV4-1
CASSQDVGQGEYGYTFGSGTQYF
.
>TRBD1|16|few|TRBJ2-2|TRBV5-1
CASSEVAGQGSGELFF
TGCGCCAGCAGCGAGGTGGCGGGACAGGGGTCCGGGGAGCTGTTTTTT
>TRBD2|14|many|TRBJ2-5|TRBV7-8
CASSLVTSDETQYF
TGTGCCAGCAGCTTAGTTACTAGCGATGAGACCCAGTACTTC
>TRBD1|12|.|TRBJ2-5|TRBV20-1
CSASNQGAGQYF
TGCAGTGCTAGTAATCAGGGGGCGGGCCAGTACTTC
>.|13|.|TRBJ1-2|TRBV6-2/TRBV6-3
CASSYGGAYGYTF
TGTGCCAGCAGTTACGGGGGAGCCTATGGCTACACCTTC
>.|12|.|TRBJ1-5|TRBV20-1
CSARGGNQPQHF
TGCAGTGCTAGAGGTGGCAATCAGCCCCAGCATTTT
>TRBD1|15|.|TRBJ2-1|TRBV7-3
CASSLTGQRYNEQFF
TGTGCCAGCAGCTTAACGGGACAGCGATACAATGAGCAGTTCTTC
>.|13|.|TRBJ1-1|TRBV5-6
CASSSLSGGEAFF
TGTGCCAGCAGCTCCCTTTCGGGGGGTGAAGCTTTCTTT
>.|12|.|TRBJ2-3|TRBV2
CASRGATDTQYF
TGTGCCAGCAGGGGAGCCACAGATACGCAGTATTTT
>TRBD2|15|.|TRBJ2-5|TRBV7-2
CASSLGASGEGTQYF
TGTGCCAGCAGCTTAGGGGCTAGCGGTGAGGGGACCCAGTACTTC
>.|15|.|TRBJ1-4|TRBV7-9
CASSLGGRTAEKLFF
TGTGCCAGCAGCTTAGGTGGTCGGACAGCAGAAAAACTGTTTTTT
>.|13|few|TRBJ2-5|TRBV20-1
CSARDVGKETQYF
TGCAGTGCTAGAGATGTGGGAAAAGAGACCCAGTACTTC
>TRBD1|16|.|TRBJ2-1|TRBV7-9
CASSLAFWEGGDEQFF
TGTGCCAGCAGCTTAGCATTTTGGGAAGGGGGCGATGAGCAGTTCTTC
>TRBD2|15|.|TRBJ2-1|TRBV7-2
CASSLGIAGNNEQFF
TGTGCCAGCAGCTTAGGTATAGCGGGAAACAATGAGCAGTTCTTC
>.|17|once|TRBJ2-6|TRBV7-9
CASSLVGGVSGANVLTF
TGTGCCAGCAGCTTAGTCGGGGGAGTCTCTGGGGCCAACGTCCTGACTTTC
>TRBD1|16|.|TRBJ2-4|TRBV3-1
CASSRTRDSVREIQYF
TGTGCCAGCAGCCGAACCCGGGACAGCGTAAGAGAAATTCAGTACTTC
>TRBD1|16|few|TRBJ1-4|TRBV12-3/TRBV12-4
CASSLATGGATEKLFF
TGTGCCAGCAGTTTAGCTACAGGGGGCGCGACTGAAAAACTGTTTTTT
>.|14|few|TRBJ2-3|TRBV29-1
CSVEKGIGTDTQYF
TGCAGCGTGGAAAAGGGTATCGGAACAGATACGCAGTATTTT
>.|12|few|TRBJ1-1|TRBV29-1
CSAKSGRTEAFF
TGCAGCGCGAAATCAGGGCGGACTGAAGCTTTCTTT
>.|14|few|TRBJ2-7|TRBV6-5
CASGKITGRYEQYF
TGTGCCAGCGGTAAGATCACAGGAAGATACGAGCAGTACTTC
>.|15|.|TRBJ2-2|TRBV4-3
CASSWGLLNTGELFF
TGCGCCAGCAGCTGGGGACTTCTGAACACCGGGGAGCTGTTTTTT
>.|14|.|TRBJ2-1|TRBV12-3/TRBV12-4
CASSLADGYNEQFF
TGTGCCAGCAGTTTAGCCGATGGATACAATGAGCAGTTCTTC
>.|15|few|TRBJ1-6|TRBV19
CASSKVLDYNSPLHF
TGTGCCAGTAGTAAGGTACTCGACTATAATTCACCCCTCCACTTT
>TRBD2|15|.|TRBJ2-7|TRBV2
CASTIGGAGSYEQYF
TGTGCCAGCACCATCGGGGGGGCCGGTTCCTACGAGCAGTACTTC
>TRBD1|14|.|TRBJ2-5|TRBV7-9
CASSPRDSLETQYF
TGTGCCAGCAGCCCTAGGGACAGCTTAGAGACCCAGTACTTC
>.|14|.|TRBJ1-5|TRBV12-3/TRBV12-4
CASSSAGRNQPQHF
TGTGCCAGCAGCTCCGCGGGGCGCAATCAGCCCCAGCATTTT
>.|13|few|TRBJ2-5|TRBV12-3/TRBV12-4
CASSKGGGETQYF
TGTGCCAGCAGTAAGGGAGGAGGAGAGACCCAGTACTTC
>.|17|few|TRBJ1-2|TRBV6-5
CASSSIPGPLSNYGYTF
TGTGCCAGCAGTTCCATACCGGGACCCCTTTCTAACTATGGCTACACCTTC